This T cell receptor (beta chain) appears in the sequencing data of a study of CD8 T cells in Susac syndrome. V dropped 2 bases and J dropped 1 base, with 6 bases sitting between them. The CDR3 loop spans 13 amino acids. Germline CDR1 and CDR2: SGDLS and YYNGEE. The RNA, about 0.5 to 1 ug, was put through reverse transcription using random hexamers. TCRdb re-analysed the immunoSEQ multiplex PCR reads in MiXCR, keeping a single row per CDR3 protein. The sample carries hundreds of thousands of distinct CDR3 sequences, roughly 84% recorded once. The sample taken for sequencing was CD8+ T cells from PBMCs. This sequence was found in a human donor with multiple sclerosis. The chain combines TRBV9 with TRBJ1-1, with unresolved D. The CDR3 DNA follows: TGTGCCAGCAGCGTGTCACAGAACACTGAAGCTTTCTTT. The encoded protein is CASSVSQNTEAFF.